This T cell receptor beta chain was identified in a study of T cells after yellow fever vaccination. General study results and limits: Though it reached lower strength, the secondary response hit its peak faster, day 5 versus 15.

The germline V gene has CDR1 LGHDT and CDR2 YNNKEL (reference sequence). The CDR3 has 15 amino acids. J gave up 0 bases and V 5 bases, and 4 bases lay outside the gene matches. A process of 5'RACE template switching, which added a universal primer site and UMIs, was used to make TCR cDNA. TCRdb reanalysed the 5' RACE reads using MiXCR and keeps one entry per CDR3 protein. The table has 250,000 to 300,000 distinct CDR3 sequences, 10% to 15% seen once; the top ten hold about 0.51%. As for this clonotype: The antigen is unknown.

The source is a man in his thirties or forties who received the YFV17D yellow fever vaccine. The sample in question was CD4+ T cells sorted from PBMCs, obtained 45 days after the yellow fever booster vaccination. The chain joins TRBV3-1 to TRBJ2-3, with TRBD2 matching over 8 bases. CDR3 DNA sequence: TGTGCCAGCAGCTCACTAGCGGCTAGCACAGATACGCAGTATTTT. It is translated as CASSSLAASTDTQYF.